This entry describes one T cell receptor (beta chain). These data are taken from a study of blood T cell repertoires in COVID-19. Study details: COVID-19 samples from acute and convalescent phases originated in the United States, Italy and Spain. Sources were T cells, B-cell-depleted T cells, or PBMCs; the material itself was cDNA or gDNA.

Germline V gives CDR1 SNHLY, CDR2 FYNNEI. V was pared by 10 bases and J by 8 bases, with 14 bases of the junction left unmatched. This CDR3 comprises 14 residues. In the original processing: Amplified reference gene primers provided the basis for estimating nucleated cell counts. Here immunoSEQ multiplex PCR was the method, and the copy in TCRdb shows in-frame clones only, minus some. The V and J calls and clone size are taken from that table; D and trimming were inferred from the DNA. The sample lists fewer than 250,000 clones; around 81% were seen once. This rearrangement joins TRBV2 to TRBJ2-1; 7 bases are shared with TRBD1. This receptor was identified in a woman aged 60-70 years with active or convalescent COVID-19. The sample consisted of peripheral blood. In DNA, the CDR3 is TGTGCCAACAACCGGGACAGCTACTTCTATGAGCAGTTCTTC. Its protein is CANNRDSYFYEQFF.